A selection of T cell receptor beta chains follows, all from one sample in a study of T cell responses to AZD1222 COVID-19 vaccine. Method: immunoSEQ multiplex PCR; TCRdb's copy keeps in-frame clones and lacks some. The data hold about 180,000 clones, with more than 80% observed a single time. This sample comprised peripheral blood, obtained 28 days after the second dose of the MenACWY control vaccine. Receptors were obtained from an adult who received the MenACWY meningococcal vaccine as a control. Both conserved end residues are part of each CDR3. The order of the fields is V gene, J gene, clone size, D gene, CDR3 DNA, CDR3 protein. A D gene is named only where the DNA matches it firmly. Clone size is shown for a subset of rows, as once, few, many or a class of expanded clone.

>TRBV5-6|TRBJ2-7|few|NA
TGTGCCAGCAGCTTGAGGGCTTCCTACGAGCAGTACTTC
CASSLRASYEQYF
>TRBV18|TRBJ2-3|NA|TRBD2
TGTGCCAGCTCACGGTCGGGAGGTAGCACAGATACGCAGTATTTT
CASSRSGGSTDTQYF
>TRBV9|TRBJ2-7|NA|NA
TGTGCCAGCAGCGTAGGGATAGCCTACGAGCAGTACTTC
CASSVGIAYEQYF
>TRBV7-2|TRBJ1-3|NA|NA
TGTGCCAGCAGCTTAAGACAGACCGGGAACACCATATATTTT
CASSLRQTGNTIYF
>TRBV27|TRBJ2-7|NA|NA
TGTGCCAGCAGTTTATCGGGGGCGGGACTCTACGAGCAGTACTTC
CASSLSGAGLYEQYF
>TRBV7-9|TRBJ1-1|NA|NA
TGTGCCAGCAGCTTAGCACAGGCGGTGTACAACACTGAAGCTTTCTTT
CASSLAQAVYNTEAFF
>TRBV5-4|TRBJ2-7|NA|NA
TGTGCCAGCAGTTCCCGGGAACTAGCCTCCCTGGGCGAGCAGTACTTC
CASSSRELASLGEQYF
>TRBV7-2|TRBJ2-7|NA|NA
TGTGCCAGCAGCCCACAAACCTACGAGCAGTACTTC
CASSPQTYEQYF
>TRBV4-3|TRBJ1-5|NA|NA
TGCGCCAGCAGCTCGCAGGGTAATCAGCCCCAGCATTTT
CASSSQGNQPQHF
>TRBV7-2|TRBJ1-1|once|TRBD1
TGTGCCAGCAGCCCACAGCTACCCGGGACAGGGGGGACTGAAGCTTTCTTT
CASSPQLPGTGGTEAFF
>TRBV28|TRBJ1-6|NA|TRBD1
TGTGCCAGTCAAGACAGGGGTAATTCACCCCTCCACTTT
CASQDRGNSPLHF
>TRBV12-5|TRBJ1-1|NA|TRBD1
TGTGCTAGTGGTTTGTACGAGGGGGCAGACGCTGAAGCTTTCTTT
CASGLYEGADAEAFF
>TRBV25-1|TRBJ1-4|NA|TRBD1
TGTGCCAGCAGTAAACACGGGACAGGAAAGGAAAAACTGTTTTTT
CASSKHGTGKEKLFF
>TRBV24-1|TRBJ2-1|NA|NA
TGTGCCACCAGTGATTTAGGCAATGAGCAGTTCTTC
CATSDLGNEQFF
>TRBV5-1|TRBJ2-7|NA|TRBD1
TGCGCCAGCAGCTTACAGGGACAGCACTACGAGCAGTACTTC
CASSLQGQHYEQYF
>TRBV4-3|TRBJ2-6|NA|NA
TGCGCCAGCAGCCAAGTTGGCGGGGTTGGGGCCAACGTCCTGACTTTC
CASSQVGGVGANVLTF
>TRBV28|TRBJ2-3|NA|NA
TGTGCCAGCAGTTTAGTCGGGGGATCAGTTGGAACAGATACGCAGTATTTT
CASSLVGGSVGTDTQYF
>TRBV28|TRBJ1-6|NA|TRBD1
TGTGCCAGCAAGTTACCCGGGACAGTGAATTCACCCCTCCACTTT
CASKLPGTVNSPLHF
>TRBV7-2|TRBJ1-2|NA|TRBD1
TGTGCCAGCAGCTCAGAGGGGCAGGGGGCGACTGGCTACACCTTC
CASSSEGQGATGYTF
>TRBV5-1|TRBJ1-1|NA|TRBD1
TGCGCCAGCAGCTTTATCAGGGGACAGACTGAAGCTTTCTTT
CASSFIRGQTEAFF
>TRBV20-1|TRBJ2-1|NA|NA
TGCAGTGGGAGGGAATACAATGAGCAGTTCTTC
CSGREYNEQFF
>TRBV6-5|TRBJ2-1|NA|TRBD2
TGTGCCAGCAGTCATAGGACTAGCGGGGGACTTGAGCAGTTCTTC
CASSHRTSGGLEQFF
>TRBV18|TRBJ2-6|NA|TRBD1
TGTGCCAGCTCCCCGAGGGGGCTGGCGGGGGCCAACGTCCTGACTTTC
CASSPRGLAGANVLTF
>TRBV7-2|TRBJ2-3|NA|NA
TGTGCCAGCAGTCCCCAATCCCTACGTAGCGGCCCCTCAGATACGCAGTATTTT
CASSPQSLRSGPSDTQYF
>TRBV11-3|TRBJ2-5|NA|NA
TGTGCCAGCAGCCCCCTTGGCAGGAAAGAGACCCAGTACTTC
CASSPLGRKETQYF
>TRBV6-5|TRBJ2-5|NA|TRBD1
TGTGCCAGCAGTTACGGCCAGGGGGCTGTGGAGACCCAGTACTTC
CASSYGQGAVETQYF